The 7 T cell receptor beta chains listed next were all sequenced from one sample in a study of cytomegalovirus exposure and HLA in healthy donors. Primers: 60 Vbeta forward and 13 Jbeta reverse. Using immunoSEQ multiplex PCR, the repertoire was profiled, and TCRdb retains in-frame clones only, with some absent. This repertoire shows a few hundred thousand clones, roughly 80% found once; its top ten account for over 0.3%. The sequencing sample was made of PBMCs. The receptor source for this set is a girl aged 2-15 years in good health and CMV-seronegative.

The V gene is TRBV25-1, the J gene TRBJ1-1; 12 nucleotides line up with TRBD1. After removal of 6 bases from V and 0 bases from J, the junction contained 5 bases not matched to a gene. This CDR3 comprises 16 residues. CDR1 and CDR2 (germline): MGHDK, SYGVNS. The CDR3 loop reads CASSSGQGALNTEAFF. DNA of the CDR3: TGTGCCAGCAGCTCGGGACAGGGGGCTCTGAACACTGAAGCTTTCTTT.

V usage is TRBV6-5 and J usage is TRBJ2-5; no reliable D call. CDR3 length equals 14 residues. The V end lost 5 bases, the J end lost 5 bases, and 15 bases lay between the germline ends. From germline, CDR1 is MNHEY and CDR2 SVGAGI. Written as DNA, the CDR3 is TGTGCCAGCAGTCTAAACTACCGATCGGAGACCCAGTACTTC. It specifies CASSLNYRSETQYF.

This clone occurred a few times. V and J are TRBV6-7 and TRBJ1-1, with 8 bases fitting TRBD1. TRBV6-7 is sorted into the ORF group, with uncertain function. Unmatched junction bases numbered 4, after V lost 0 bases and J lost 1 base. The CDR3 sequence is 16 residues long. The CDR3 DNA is TGTGCCAGCAGTTACTCCTTACAGGGGGGGAACACTGAAGCTTTCTTT. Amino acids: CASSYSLQGGNTEAFF.

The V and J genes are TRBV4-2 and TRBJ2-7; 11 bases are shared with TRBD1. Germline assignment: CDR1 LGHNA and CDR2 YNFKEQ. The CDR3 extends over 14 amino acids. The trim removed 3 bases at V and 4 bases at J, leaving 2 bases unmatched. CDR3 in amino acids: CASSQGQGDYEQYF. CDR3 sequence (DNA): TGTGCCAGCAGCCAGGGACAGGGGGATTACGAGCAGTACTTC.

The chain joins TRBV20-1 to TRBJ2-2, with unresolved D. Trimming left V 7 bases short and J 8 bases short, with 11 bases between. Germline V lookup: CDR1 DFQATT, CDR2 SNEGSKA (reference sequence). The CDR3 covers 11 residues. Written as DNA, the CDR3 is TGCAGTGTGGAGATCTGGGGGGAGCTGTTTTTT. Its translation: CSVEIWGELFF.

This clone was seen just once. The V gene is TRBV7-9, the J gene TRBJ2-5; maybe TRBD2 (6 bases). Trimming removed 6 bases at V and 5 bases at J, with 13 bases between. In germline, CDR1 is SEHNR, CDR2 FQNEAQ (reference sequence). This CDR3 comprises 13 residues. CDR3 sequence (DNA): TGTGCCAGCAGGGTGGGAGGAGGGGAGACCCAGTACTTC. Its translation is CASRVGGGETQYF.

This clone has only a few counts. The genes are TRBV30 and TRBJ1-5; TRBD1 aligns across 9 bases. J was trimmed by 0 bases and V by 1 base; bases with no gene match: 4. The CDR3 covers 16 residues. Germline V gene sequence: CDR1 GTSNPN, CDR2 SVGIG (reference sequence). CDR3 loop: CAWSGTGGYSNQPQHF. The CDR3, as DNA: TGTGCCTGGAGTGGCACAGGGGGCTATAGCAATCAGCCCCAGCATTTT.